This TCR beta chain was identified in a study of blood T cell repertoires in COVID-19. This CDR3 has 17 residues. Per germline, CDR1 SGHVS and CDR2 FNYEAQ. The ends lost 5 bases at V and 5 bases at J; junction bases unmatched: 15. The data were produced by immunoSEQ multiplex PCR, yet TCRdb's version contains in-frame clones alone and is incomplete. The sample lists fewer than 250,000 clones; more than 80% were seen once. The clonotype was recovered from a human donor in a cohort sampled during active COVID-19. Sequencing was done on a sample of peripheral blood. This chain connects TRBV7-6 to TRBJ2-5; 9 nucleotides line up with TRBD2. The DNA of the CDR3 is TGTGCCAGCAGCCTAGAGGCAAGCGGGAGGTTCTTCGAGACCCAGTACTTC. This codes for CASSLEASGRFFETQYF.